The source of this TCR beta chain is a study of identical twins. General study results and limits: Whereas memory repertoires showed no such difference, abundant cord blood beta clonotypes carried fewer insertions.

A note on this clonotype: Its antigen is undetermined.

Template switching added a universal primer binding site, and final cDNA carried unique molecular identifiers. One entry per CDR3 protein, called by TCRdb with MiXCR from the 5' RACE reads. This sample has 310,000 or so distinct CDR3 sequences, with more than 6.5% found just once. This same sample was also part of a study on yellow fever vaccine responses in identical twins.

Sequencing used memory (CD45RO+) T cells sorted from blood. This clonotype originated in a woman aged 18-30 years in good health.

CDR3 in amino acids: CASSYSIGLAVEQFF. DNA of the CDR3: TGTGCCAGCAGTTACTCGATAGGCCTAGCGGTTGAGCAGTTCTTC. The V call is TRBV6-5, the J call TRBJ2-1; 7 bases map to TRBD2. The trim removed 0 bases at V and 9 bases at J, leaving 8 bases unmatched. The CDR3 consists of 15 residues. Germline V gene lookup returns CDR1 MNHEY and CDR2 SVGAGI.